The 5 T cell receptor beta chains given below trace back to one sample, sequenced in a study of blood T cell repertoires in COVID-19. The data were produced by immunoSEQ multiplex PCR, yet TCRdb's version contains in-frame clones alone and is incomplete. The sample carries 380,000 or so clones, roughly 80% recorded once. Sequencing was carried out using peripheral blood. These receptors came from a human donor with acute or convalescent COVID-19. The donor label of this sample is uncertain.

DNA of the CDR3: TGTGCCAGCAGCCCCAGGACAGCTTTGAACACCGGGGAGCTGTTTTTT. This sequence encodes CASSPRTALNTGELFF. The rearrangement links TRBV27 to TRBJ2-2; TRBD1 might be the D (6 bases). The CDR3 has 16 amino acids. The ends were cut back, 6 bases at V and 1 base at J, with 15 bases in the middle. Per the germline V gene, CDR1 is MNHEY and CDR2 is SMNVEV (reference sequence).

The V and J genes are TRBV19 and TRBJ2-1, with a tentative D call TRBD1 (5 bases). Trimming removed 7 bases from V and 3 bases from J, with 13 bases in between. The V gene's germline CDR1 is LNHDA and CDR2 SQIVND (reference sequence). This CDR3 is 14 amino acids long. The CDR3 spells CASTGRVGYNEQFF. CDR3 sequence (DNA): TGTGCCAGTACCGGCAGGGTCGGCTACAATGAGCAGTTCTTC. Complete variable domain (other parts from reference TRBV19 and TRBJ2-1): DGGITQSPKYLFRKEGQNVTLSCEQNLNHDAMYWYRQDPGQGLRLIYYSQIVNDFQKGDIAEGYSVSREKKESFPLTVTSAQKNPTAFYLCASTGRVGYNEQFFGPGTRLTVL.

The genes are TRBV3-1 (or the pseudogene TRBV3-2) and TRBJ2-7; 8 bases are a match to TRBD2. There are 14 residues in the CDR3. V gave up 4 bases and J gave up 5 bases; unmatched junction bases: 7. Germline V gives CDR1 LGHDT, CDR2 YNNKEL (reference sequence). CDR3 loop: CASSRGLALHEQYF. The DNA for the CDR3 is TGTGCCAGCAGCCGCGGACTAGCTTTGCACGAGCAGTACTTC.

The V gene is TRBV5-6, the J gene TRBJ1-2, with TRBD1 matching over 7 bases. This CDR3 is built from 14 residues. Losses at the gene ends were 4 bases for V and 8 bases for J; bases not matched to a gene: 11. In germline, CDR1 is SGHDT, CDR2 YYEEEE. As DNA, the CDR3 is TGTGCCAGCAGCGACCCGGGACAGCGTTCCGGCTACACCTTC. Its protein product is CASSDPGQRSGYTF.

The chain combines TRBV19 with TRBJ1-5; 7 nucleotides align to TRBD1. Germline loops: CDR1 LNHDA, CDR2 SQIVND (reference sequence). The trim removed 6 bases at V and 6 bases at J, leaving 8 bases unmatched. The CDR3 runs to 14 residues. The CDR3 here is CASSLTGDAQPQHF. The CDR3 coding sequence is TGTGCCAGTAGCCTTACAGGGGATGCTCAGCCCCAGCATTTT.